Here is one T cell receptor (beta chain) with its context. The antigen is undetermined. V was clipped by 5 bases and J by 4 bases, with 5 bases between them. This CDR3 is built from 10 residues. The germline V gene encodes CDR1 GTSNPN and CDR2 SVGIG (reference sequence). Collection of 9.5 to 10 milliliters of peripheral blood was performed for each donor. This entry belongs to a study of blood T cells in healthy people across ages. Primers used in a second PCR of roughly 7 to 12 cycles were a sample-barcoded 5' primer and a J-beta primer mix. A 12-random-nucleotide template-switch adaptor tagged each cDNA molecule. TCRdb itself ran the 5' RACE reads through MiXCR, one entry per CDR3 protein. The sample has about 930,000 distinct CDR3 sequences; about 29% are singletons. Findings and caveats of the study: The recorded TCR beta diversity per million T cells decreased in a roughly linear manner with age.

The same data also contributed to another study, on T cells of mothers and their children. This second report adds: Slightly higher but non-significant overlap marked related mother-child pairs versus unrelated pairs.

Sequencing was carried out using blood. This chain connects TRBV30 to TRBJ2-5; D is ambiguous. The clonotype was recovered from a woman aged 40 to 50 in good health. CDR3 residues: CAWGLETQYF. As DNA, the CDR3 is TGTGCCTGGGGATTAGAGACCCAGTACTTC.